One and the same sample provided the 12 T cell receptor beta chains below, sequenced in a study of blood T cell repertoires in COVID-19. Clones were sequenced by immunoSEQ multiplex PCR, and TCRdb holds only the in-frame ones, with some missing. The table records about 64,000 clones, 70% to 90% of them present only once. The sample taken for sequencing was PBMCs or T cells enriched from blood (not recorded which). These receptors were obtained from a woman aged 40 to 50 who had recovered from COVID-19.

This sequence joins TRBV11-3 and TRBJ2-7; 9 nucleotides line up with TRBD1. The length of the CDR3 is 14 residues. CDR1 and CDR2 (germline): SGHNT, YENEEA. The V segment lost 6 bases and the J segment 0 bases; nucleotides outside the gene matches: 3. CDR3 residues: CASRGQGSSYEQYF. In nucleotides, the CDR3 is TGTGCCAGCAGAGGACAGGGGTCCTCCTACGAGCAGTACTTC.

This clone was seen a few times. This rearrangement joins TRBV2 to TRBJ2-1, with D unclear. The CDR3 is 14 residues long. The V end was cut by 7 bases, the J end by 0 bases, with 10 bases between. Germline lookup yields CDR1 SNHLY and CDR2 FYNNEI. The CDR3 bases are TGTGCCAGCATAGGAGTGAGCTCCTACAATGAGCAGTTCTTC. This translates into CASIGVSSYNEQFF.

The chain has TRBV9 and TRBJ2-1; D perhaps matches TRBD2 (6 bases). From germline, CDR1 is SGDLS and CDR2 YYNGEE. The CDR3 is made up of 15 amino acids. V lost 0 bases and J 3 bases, leaving 10 bases between the germline ends. The CDR3: CASSVVGGDYNEQFF. Written as DNA, the CDR3 is TGTGCCAGCAGCGTAGTCGGAGGGGACTACAATGAGCAGTTCTTC.

This clone occurred once. This chain connects TRBV19 to TRBJ2-7; 9 bases align to TRBD1. V shed 2 bases and J 5 bases; nucleotides not matched to a gene: 7. This CDR3 has 15 residues. Germline-derived CDR1 and CDR2 are LNHDA and SQIVND (reference sequence). The CDR3 coding sequence is TGTGCCAGTAGTATAAGGGGGGACAGGGCTGACGAGCAGTACTTC. Protein product: CASSIRGDRADEQYF. The whole variable domain, filled in from reference TRBV19 and TRBJ2-7, reads DGGITQSPKYLFRKEGQNVTLSCEQNLNHDAMYWYRQDPGQGLRLIYYSQIVNDFQKGDIAEGYSVSREKKESFPLTVTSAQKNPTAFYLCASSIRGDRADEQYFGPGTRLTVT.

This clone was observed a single time. The chain has TRBV27 and TRBJ2-4; D is possibly TRBD2 (6 bases). Trimming shortened V by 7 bases and J by 8 bases, and 9 bases separated the two germline ends. Germline V CDR1 and CDR2: MNHEY, SMNVEV (reference sequence). The CDR3 runs 11 residues. The CDR3 sequence is CASTWGDIQYF. CDR3 DNA: TGTGCCAGCACCTGGGGGGACATTCAGTACTTC.

The chain is built from TRBV15 and TRBJ1-4, with 7 nucleotides matching TRBD1. Germline V gene lookup returns CDR1 LNHNV and CDR2 YYDKDF (reference sequence). This CDR3 is built from 15 residues. With V trimmed by 1 base and J by 7 bases, 6 bases remained unmatched. The CDR3 reads CATSRGEGGGEKLFF. Here the CDR3 DNA reads TGTGCCACCAGCAGAGGAGAAGGGGGCGGTGAAAAACTGTTTTTT.

The chain couples TRBV7-8 to TRBJ2-1; 13 bases are a match to TRBD2. The CDR3 is made up of 15 amino acids. Germline V CDR1 and CDR2: SGHVS, FQNEAQ. J lost 5 bases, V lost 5 bases, and 3 bases had no gene match. Here the CDR3 DNA reads TGTGCCAGCAGCCAGGGACTAGCGGGGAACAATGAGCAGTTCTTC. It encodes CASSQGLAGNNEQFF.

The rearrangement joins TRBV7-9 to TRBJ2-7; D may be TRBD1 (6 bases). The ends were cut back, 5 bases at V and 2 bases at J, with 13 bases in the middle. CDR1 and CDR2 (germline): SEHNR, FQNEAQ (reference sequence). The CDR3 has 14 residues. Here the CDR3 DNA reads TGTGCCAGCAGCGGGACACTCAACGCCTACGAGCAGTACTTC. Its protein is CASSGTLNAYEQYF.

This clone showed up just once. The J gene is TRBJ2-7, the V gene TRBV20-1; D possibly corresponds to TRBD2 (5 bases). Between the trimmed V and J ends, which lost 3 bases and 4 bases, there was a span of 16 bases. CDR1 DFQATT and CDR2 SNEGSKA come from the germline V gene (reference sequence). This CDR3 contains 14 residues. The DNA for the CDR3 is TGCAGTGCTAGTGTGAGGGTGGGTCCGTACGAGCAGTACTTC. It codes for CSASVRVGPYEQYF.

The V and J genes are TRBV14 and TRBJ1-4, with 7 bases fitting TRBD1. CDR3 length: 17 residues. The germline gives CDR1 SGHDN, CDR2 FVKESK. Losses at the gene ends were 4 bases for V and 4 bases for J; bases not matched to a gene: 12. CDR3 sequence (DNA): TGTGCCAGCAGCCGGGTGCGAGCCGGGACAGTTAATGAAAAACTGTTTTTT. Translated, it gives CASSRVRAGTVNEKLFF.

This clone was seen just once. This chain connects TRBV6-5 to TRBJ1-1; possible D gene TRBD1, 5 bases. Germline V gives CDR1 MNHEY, CDR2 SVGAGI. This CDR3 is built from 12 residues. V was trimmed by 5 bases and J by 1 base, leaving 5 bases between them. The CDR3 sequence is CASSTGNTEAFF. CDR3 bases: TGTGCCAGCAGTACAGGGAACACTGAAGCTTTCTTT.

The rearrangement links TRBV27 to TRBJ1-2, with D possibly TRBD1 on 5 matching bases. The V end was cut by 5 bases, the J end by 1 base, with 8 bases between. The CDR3 length is 13 residues. Germline V gene data show CDR1 as MNHEY and CDR2 as SMNVEV (reference sequence). The CDR3: CASSTGDNYGYTF. In DNA form, the CDR3 reads TGTGCCAGCAGTACGGGGGATAACTATGGCTACACCTTC.